This TCR beta chain was profiled in a study of blood T cell repertoires in COVID-19. Repertoires were generated with immunoSEQ multiplex PCR, while TCRdb's copy carries only in-frame clones and drops some. The table lists fewer than 200,000 clones, around 82% of them singletons. Germline-derived CDR1 and CDR2 are MDHEN and SYDVKM. This CDR3 has 16 amino acids. The ends were cut back, 5 bases at V and 7 bases at J, with 18 bases in the middle. The Seattle patients, enrolled during active infection, were followed longitudinally. The receptor was derived from a woman between 35 and 50 years old with COVID-19, enrolled during active disease. The gene calls are TRBV28 and TRBJ1-6; the D gene is possibly TRBD1 (5 bases). The sample taken for sequencing was peripheral blood. Here the CDR3 DNA reads TGTGCCAGCAGTACACGAGACAGTGCCAAAAATTCACCCCTCCACTTT. This encodes CASSTRDSAKNSPLHF.